A selection of T cell receptor beta chains follows, all from one sample in a study of spatial heterogeneity in lung cancer. TCRdb reprocessed the 5' RACE reads with MiXCR, giving one entry per CDR3 protein. The data show about 8,100 distinct CDR3 sequences, with about 12% seen just once and approximately 11% held by the top ten. Specimen: lung tumor tissue, collected at surgery. The receptors were gathered from a male donor with early-stage non-small cell lung cancer. CDR3s include the opening cysteine and the closing phenylalanine or tryptophan. The D gene is left open where the match is weak. Only part of the rows carry a size: once, few, many, or a class if the clone is expanded.

v_call	clone_size	d_call	j_call	cdr3_aa	cdr3_nt
TRBV20-1	few	NA	TRBJ1-1	CSARNGNTEAFF	TGCAGTGCTAGAAATGGGAACACTGAAGCTTTCTTT
TRBV19	medium-sized	TRBD1	TRBJ2-7	CASSQGQFLPYEQYF	TGTGCCAGTAGTCAGGGACAGTTCCTACCCTACGAGCAGTACTTC
TRBV7-9	many	NA	TRBJ2-6	CASSTQRGYLSGANVLTF	TGTGCCAGCAGCACCCAAAGGGGATATCTCTCTGGGGCCAACGTCCTGACTTTC
TRBV12-3/TRBV12-4	few	NA	TRBJ2-4	CASSPLAIGMVKNIQYF	TGTGCCAGCAGCCCCCTAGCGATAGGAATGGTCAAAAACATTCAGTACTTC
TRBV7-3	NA	TRBD2	TRBJ2-2	CASSLRPGLAAGYSTGELFF	TGTGCCAGCAGCTTAAGACCCGGACTAGCAGCGGGGTATAGCACCGGGGAGCTGTTTTTT
TRBV15	medium-sized	NA	TRBJ2-3	CATSRDLQATSTDTQYF	TGTGCCACCAGCAGAGATTTACAGGCGACGAGCACAGATACGCAGTATTTT
TRBV9	many	NA	TRBJ1-2	CASRGDTGQNYGYTF	TGTGCCAGCAGGGGTGATACAGGACAGAACTATGGCTACACCTTC
TRBV12-3/TRBV12-4	many	TRBD2	TRBJ2-7	CASQKDTSGGYEQYF	TGTGCCAGCCAAAAGGATACTAGCGGTGGCTACGAGCAGTACTTC
TRBV2	many	NA	TRBJ1-2	CASSLDRFGGYTF	TGTGCCAGCAGTCTGGACAGATTTGGTGGCTACACCTTC
TRBV11-2	NA	TRBD1	TRBJ1-5	CASSLDRVHQPQHF	TGTGCCAGCAGCCTAGACAGGGTACATCAGCCCCAGCATTTT